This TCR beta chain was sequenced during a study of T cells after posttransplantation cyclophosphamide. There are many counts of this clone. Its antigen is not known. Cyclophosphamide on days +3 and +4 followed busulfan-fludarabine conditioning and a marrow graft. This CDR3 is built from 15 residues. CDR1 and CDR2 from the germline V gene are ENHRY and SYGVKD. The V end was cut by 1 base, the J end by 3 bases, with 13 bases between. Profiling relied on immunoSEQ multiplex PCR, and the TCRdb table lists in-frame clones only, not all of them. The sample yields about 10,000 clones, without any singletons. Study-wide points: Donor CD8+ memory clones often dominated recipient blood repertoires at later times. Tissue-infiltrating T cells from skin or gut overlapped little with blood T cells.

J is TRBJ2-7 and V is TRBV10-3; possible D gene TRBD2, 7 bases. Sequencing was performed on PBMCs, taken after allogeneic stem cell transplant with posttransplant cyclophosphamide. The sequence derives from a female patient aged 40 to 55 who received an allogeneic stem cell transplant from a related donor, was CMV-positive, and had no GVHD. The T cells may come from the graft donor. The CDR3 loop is CAISELGGGRYEQYF. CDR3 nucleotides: TGTGCCATCAGTGAGTTGGGGGGGGGCCGCTACGAGCAGTACTTC.